A selection of T cell receptor beta chains follows, all from one sample in a study of cytomegalovirus exposure and HLA in healthy donors. Some clones are missing from TCRdb's copy, which holds only in-frame ones; the method was immunoSEQ multiplex PCR. In the table there are 150,000 to 250,000 clones, about 79% of which are singletons. The specimen was PBMCs. The receptors stem from a woman aged 25 to 39 in good health and CMV-seropositive. CDR3s include the opening cysteine and the closing phenylalanine or tryptophan. The order of the fields is D gene, V gene, J gene, clone size, CDR3 DNA, CDR3 protein. A D gene is named only where the DNA matches it firmly. Size is omitted from some rows. Given values are once, few, many or a class for expanded clones.

D: TRBD2; V: TRBV10-2; J: TRBJ2-7; size: NA; DNA: TGCGCCAGCAGTGTGACTAGCGGGGAGCAGTACTTC; CDR3: CASSVTSGEQYF
D: NA; V: TRBV7-9; J: TRBJ1-2; size: few; DNA: TGTGCCAGCAGCCCTACAGCTATCTATGGCTACACCTTC; CDR3: CASSPTAIYGYTF
D: NA; V: TRBV28; J: TRBJ1-2; size: once; DNA: TGTGCCAGCAGCCTACGAGGGTCGGCGCAGGGCTACACCTTC; CDR3: CASSLRGSAQGYTF
D: NA; V: TRBV6-1; J: TRBJ1-2; size: NA; DNA: TGTGCCAGCAGTGGGCGGGCAGCGGTTAACTATGGCTACACCTTC; CDR3: CASSGRAAVNYGYTF
D: NA; V: TRBV25-1; J: TRBJ1-3; size: NA; DNA: TGTGCCAGCAGTGAATATATCCAGGGATTCTCTGGAAACACCATATATTTT; CDR3: CASSEYIQGFSGNTIYF
D: TRBD1; V: TRBV27; J: TRBJ2-1; size: NA; DNA: TGTGCCAGCAGCGAACCGGGACAGATTTACAATGAGCAGTTCTTC; CDR3: CASSEPGQIYNEQFF
D: NA; V: TRBV19; J: TRBJ1-2; size: NA; DNA: TGTGCCAGTAGTATCCAGGTAAACTATGGCTACACCTTC; CDR3: CASSIQVNYGYTF
D: NA; V: TRBV15; J: TRBJ2-2; size: once; DNA: TGTGCCACCACCTTTCAGGGCTACACCGGGGAGCTGTTTTTT; CDR3: CATTFQGYTGELFF
D: TRBD2; V: TRBV5-1; J: TRBJ2-3; size: NA; DNA: TGCGCCAGCAGCTTGGCCCCACTAGCGGGAGAGGGGAATACGCAGTATTTT; CDR3: CASSLAPLAGEGNTQYF
D: NA; V: TRBV9; J: TRBJ2-1; size: NA; DNA: TGTGCCAGCAGCGTCCAGGGGGGCTCCTACAATGAGCAGTTCTTC; CDR3: CASSVQGGSYNEQFF
D: TRBD1; V: TRBV10-3; J: TRBJ1-4; size: NA; DNA: TGTGCCATCAGCCGGGACAGTAATGAAAAACTGTTTTTT; CDR3: CAISRDSNEKLFF
D: TRBD1; V: TRBV28; J: TRBJ1-5; size: few; DNA: TGTGCCAGCACTCCCCCGAGGGCAGGGGGGCAGCCCCAGCATTTT; CDR3: CASTPPRAGGQPQHF
D: NA; V: TRBV28; J: TRBJ2-7; size: NA; DNA: TGTGCCAGCCGTTGGGCGGGCGGCTCCTACGAGCAGTACTTC; CDR3: CASRWAGGSYEQYF
D: NA; V: TRBV2; J: TRBJ2-2; size: NA; DNA: TGTGCCAGCAGTAATACACGAAACGTCGGGGAGCTGTTTTTT; CDR3: CASSNTRNVGELFF
D: NA; V: TRBV25-1; J: TRBJ1-4; size: NA; DNA: TGTGCCAGCAGTCTTCGGGTTATGGCTAATGAAAAACTGTTTTTT; CDR3: CASSLRVMANEKLFF
D: TRBD1; V: TRBV4-2; J: TRBJ2-6; size: few; DNA: TGTGCCAGCAGACTTTCCGGGACAGGAATCTCTGGGGCCAACGTCCTGACTTTC; CDR3: CASRLSGTGISGANVLTF
D: TRBD1; V: TRBV15; J: TRBJ2-2; size: NA; DNA: TGTGCCACAGGATCCGGGACAGCGAACACCGGGGAGCTGTTTTTT; CDR3: CATGSGTANTGELFF
D: TRBD1; V: TRBV29-1; J: TRBJ2-7; size: NA; DNA: TGCAGCGTCGGAGGGACAGGCGATTTCATTACCGGATTCTACGAGCAGTACTTC; CDR3: CSVGGTGDFITGFYEQYF
D: TRBD1; V: TRBV6-1; J: TRBJ1-5; size: NA; DNA: TGTGCCAGCACCGGAGGGACAGGCGCAAATCAGCCCCAGCATTTT; CDR3: CASTGGTGANQPQHF